Listed here are 22 T cell receptor beta chains from one sample, sequenced in a study of control samples from healthy donors and cancer patients. TCRdb keeps only in-frame clones here, not all; method: immunoSEQ multiplex PCR. The repertoire holds 150,000 to 200,000 clones, with around nine tenths as singletons. Material for sequencing was blood. The origin of the receptors is a man aged 30 to 39 in good health.

The CDR3 DNA reads as TGTGCCAGTTCCCCCGGCTACGAGCAGTACTTC. Protein: CASSPGYEQYF. The gene calls are TRBV27 and TRBJ2-7; D remains ambiguous. There are 11 residues in the CDR3. Trimming took off 9 bases at V and 3 bases at J, with 9 bases between the two ends. Germline values: CDR1 MNHEY, CDR2 SMNVEV (reference sequence).

The rearrangement joins TRBV27 to TRBJ2-5, with TRBD2 matching 8 bases. V dropped 0 bases and J dropped 4; count of bases not matched to a gene: 1. The CDR3 extends over 14 amino acids. The germline gives CDR1 MNHEY, CDR2 SMNVEV (reference sequence). CDR3 protein: CASSLSGGGETQYF. The CDR3 nucleotides are TGTGCCAGCAGTTTATCCGGGGGGGGAGAGACCCAGTACTTC.

The chain carries TRBV19 and TRBJ1-3; 7 nucleotides align to TRBD1. V shed 9 bases, J shed 3 bases, and the junction held 8 bases outside the gene matches. Per germline, CDR1 LNHDA and CDR2 SQIVND (reference sequence). This CDR3 has 14 residues. DNA for the CDR3: TGTGCCAGCAGACAGGGCCAAAATGGAAACACCATATATTTT. Its protein is CASRQGQNGNTIYF.

The chain joins TRBV28 to TRBJ1-2; D may be TRBD1 (6 bases). V lost 6 bases to trimming and J lost 4 bases, with 24 bases between them. From germline, CDR1 is MDHEN and CDR2 SYDVKM. This CDR3 is built from 17 residues. This CDR3 is CASRPLRDTFSGYGYTF. CDR3 bases: TGTGCCAGCAGACCCCTACGGGACACCTTCTCCGGCTATGGCTACACCTTC.

This chain joins TRBV28 and TRBJ2-1; the D gene could be TRBD1 or TRBD2 (6 bases each). Trimming cost V 6 bases and J 3 bases, with 12 bases left between them. This CDR3 spans 14 amino acids. CDR1 and CDR2 (germline): MDHEN, SYDVKM. DNA of the CDR3: TGTGCCAGCAGAAAAGGGGGGAACTACAATGAGCAGTTCTTC. Its translation is CASRKGGNYNEQFF. Full variable domain (remainder filled in from reference TRBV28 and TRBJ2-1): DVKVTQSSRYLVKRTGEKVFLECVQDMDHENMFWYRQDPGLGLRLIYFSYDVKMKEKGDIPEGYSVSREKKERFSLILESASTNQTSMYLCASRKGGNYNEQFFGPGTRLTVL.

Regarding this clone: An end of the junction differs from the germline gene, which may be a read error. Here the CDR3 DNA reads TGTGCCAGTAGCCTCAACCCTCTGGGGGCTGTCGAGCAGTACTTC. This encodes CASSLNPLGAVEQYF. The genes are TRBV3-1 (or the pseudogene TRBV3-2) and TRBJ2-7; possible D gene TRBD1, 6 bases. CDR3 length: 15 residues. Germline V gene sequence: CDR1 LGHDT, CDR2 YNNKEL (reference sequence).

The chain recombines TRBV9 with TRBJ2-5; D call uncertain. Germline loops: CDR1 SGDLS, CDR2 YYNGEE. CDR3 length: 13 amino acids. The V gene lost 4 bases and the J gene lost 9 bases, with 16 bases spanning the gap. CDR3 sequence reads: CASSPGPDEAQYF. CDR3 DNA sequence: TGTGCCAGCAGCCCCGGACCGGACGAGGCCCAGTACTTC.

This chain connects TRBV11-1 to TRBJ2-2, with 9 bases fitting TRBD1. CDR3 length equals 15 residues. CDR1 is SGHAT, CDR2 FQDESV, per germline (reference sequence). After removal of 6 bases from V and 6 bases from J, the junction contained 8 bases not matched to a gene. The CDR3 nucleotides are TGTGCCAGCAGACGGGACAGGGAAGGGGCCGGGGAGCTGTTTTTT. The encoded protein is CASRRDREGAGELFF.

The chain is built from TRBV3-1 (or the pseudogene TRBV3-2) and TRBJ1-2; D unclear. CDR3 length: 13 residues. Trimming cost V 4 bases and J 8 bases, with 14 bases left between them. Germline V CDR1 and CDR2: LGHDT, YNNKEL (reference sequence). Written as DNA, the CDR3 is TGTGCCAGCAGCCCAAGTTCCCCCTTGGGCTACACCTTC. This gives the protein CASSPSSPLGYTF.

The V and J genes are TRBV4-3 and TRBJ1-3; weak D call: TRBD1 (5 bases). Germline loops: CDR1 LGHNA, CDR2 YSLEER. Trimming cost V 0 bases and J 0 bases, with 9 bases left between them. The CDR3 spans 16 residues. CDR3 DNA sequence: TGCGCCAGCAGCCAAGATTTGGGGCACTCTGGAAACACCATATATTTT. This gives the protein CASSQDLGHSGNTIYF.

A single count supports this clone. The genes are TRBV28 and TRBJ2-7; no firm D call. Germline assignment: CDR1 MDHEN and CDR2 SYDVKM. This CDR3 comprises 11 residues. V lost 2 bases and J 3 bases, leaving 2 bases between the germline ends. This chain's CDR3 is CASSLNYEQYF. The CDR3 bases are TGTGCCAGCAGTTTAAACTACGAGCAGTACTTC.

J is TRBJ2-7 and V is TRBV28; 9 bases line up with TRBD2. Germline V gene data show CDR1 as MDHEN and CDR2 as SYDVKM. The ends lost 6 bases at V and 5 bases at J; junction bases unmatched: 8. This CDR3 is built from 14 residues. CDR3 sequence: CASSNTGLANEQYF. DNA of the CDR3: TGTGCCAGCAGCAACACAGGACTAGCGAACGAGCAGTACTTC.

This clone has only one observation. The chain couples TRBV4-2 to TRBJ1-2, with D maybe TRBD1 (5 bases). From germline, CDR1 is LGHNA and CDR2 YNFKEQ. There are 17 residues in the CDR3. V lost 0 bases and J lost 5, with 19 bases in between. The CDR3 is CASSQDYVPGTSYGYTF. The CDR3 nucleotides are TGTGCCAGCAGCCAAGATTATGTGCCAGGGACTTCTTATGGCTACACCTTC.

The chain couples TRBV6-2 or TRBV6-3 to TRBJ2-5; 8 bases fit TRBD1. Per germline, CDR1 MNHEY and CDR2 SVGEGT. The CDR3 runs to 14 residues. V was clipped by 5 bases and J by 4 bases; unmatched bases: 6. CDR3 sequence reads: CASSRTGLGETQYF. In nucleotides, the CDR3 is TGTGCCAGCAGTAGGACAGGGTTGGGAGAGACCCAGTACTTC.

The chain joins TRBV27 to TRBJ1-1; D might be TRBD1 (6 bases). Trimming removed 6 bases from V and 5 bases from J, with 19 bases in between. Germline assignment: CDR1 MNHEY and CDR2 SMNVEV (reference sequence). The CDR3 is 15 residues long. This chain's CDR3 is CASRSQPGTMTEAFF. The DNA for the CDR3 is TGTGCCAGCAGGTCCCAACCCGGGACAATGACTGAAGCTTTCTTT.

The V call is TRBV6-5, the J call TRBJ1-6; the match to TRBD1 covers 8 bases. V gave up 5 bases and J gave up 10 bases; unmatched junction bases: 7. Per the germline V gene, CDR1 is MNHEY and CDR2 is SVGAGI. There are 14 residues in the CDR3. The CDR3 protein is CASSPQGAPSPLHF. CDR3 bases: TGTGCCAGCAGTCCTCAGGGGGCCCCCTCACCCCTCCACTTT.

This chain connects TRBV27 to TRBJ1-5, with D perhaps matching TRBD1 (5 bases). The ends were cut back, 0 bases at V and 6 bases at J, with 15 bases in the middle. The CDR3 has 16 amino acids. Germline assignment: CDR1 MNHEY and CDR2 SMNVEV (reference sequence). CDR3 bases: TGTGCCAGCAGTTTATCGTCGGGGGTCGTCGCTCAGCCCCAGCATTTT. Encoded protein: CASSLSSGVVAQPQHF.

The rearrangement uses TRBV28 and TRBJ1-4, with D possibly being TRBD1 (6 bases). Germline CDR1 reads MDHEN; CDR2 reads SYDVKM. CDR3 length equals 14 residues. Deletions cut 5 bases from V and 8 bases from J, with 15 bases between. The DNA of the CDR3 is TGTGCCAGCAGTCTCCGACAGGTTGAGGAAAAACTGTTTTTT. Its protein product is CASSLRQVEEKLFF.

The J gene is TRBJ1-5, the V gene TRBV7-9; 9 positions agree with TRBD1. Trimming cost V 9 bases and J 7 bases; bases outside gene matches: 16. The CDR3 spans 16 residues. Germline V gene sequence: CDR1 SEHNR, CDR2 FQNEAQ (reference sequence). As DNA, the CDR3 is TGTGCCAGTTCAGGAGGACAGGGGATGGGGGGCCAGCCCCAGCATTTT. It specifies CASSGGQGMGGQPQHF. Combining the CDR3 with reference TRBV7-9 and TRBJ1-5 gives the whole variable domain DTGVSQNPRHKITKRGQNVTFRCDPISEHNRLYWYRQTLGQGPEFLTYFQNEAQLEKSRLLSDRFSAERPKGSFSTLEIQRTEQGDSAMYLCASSGGQGMGGQPQHFGDGTRLSIL.

The V gene is TRBV27, the J gene TRBJ1-2; TRBD1 matches at 7 bases. In germline, CDR1 is MNHEY, CDR2 SMNVEV (reference sequence). Trimming cost V 7 bases and J 4 bases; bases outside gene matches: 15. The CDR3 consists of 16 residues. The DNA of the CDR3 is TGTGCCAGCACCTACTATCCCGGGACAGACCTCTATGGCTACACCTTC. Protein sequence: CASTYYPGTDLYGYTF.

This chain joins TRBV12-3 or TRBV12-4 and TRBJ2-2; D remains ambiguous. Trimming took off 6 bases at V and 5 bases at J, with 7 bases between the two ends. There are 12 residues in the CDR3. The CDR3 spells CASRPFTGELFF. The CDR3, as DNA: TGTGCCAGCAGACCCTTTACCGGGGAGCTGTTTTTT.

The chain is built from TRBV11-2 and TRBJ2-7, with 7 bases fitting TRBD2. Trimming took 5 bases from V and 2 from J; bases not matched to a gene: 9. The CDR3 spans 15 residues. Germline loops: CDR1 SGHAT, CDR2 FQNNGV. DNA of the CDR3: TGTGCCAGCAGCCGGGGGGTATTAAACCCCTACGAGCAGTACTTC. Its translation is CASSRGVLNPYEQYF.